This T cell receptor (beta chain) comes out of a study of OX40 agonist ivuxolimab in advanced cancers. Broadly, across the study: The costimulatory receptor OX40 (CD134) was targeted by ivuxolimab, a fully human IgG2 agonistic monoclonal antibody. A male proportion of approximately 83% and a mean age of 60 years, ranging from about 20 to 85, were recorded for the dose-escalation cohort. The purpose of peripheral TCRbeta sequencing was to test whether ivuxolimab changed TCR sequence diversity and led to clonal T-cell expansion. Partial responses occurred in three dose-escalation patients, of whom one had hepatocellular carcinoma and two had cutaneous melanoma. Among the approximately 54 dose-escalation patients, 19 had hepatocellular carcinoma, roughly 15 melanoma, 9 renal cell carcinoma and 9 head and neck cancer. Intravenous ivuxolimab was administered to patients every 2 weeks at six dose levels: 0.01, 0.1, 0.3, 1.5, 3 and 10 mg/kg. Patients were allowed to have had prior anti-PD-1, anti-PD-L1 or anti-CTLA-4 therapy, and about 40% of the dose-escalation patients had been treated with checkpoint inhibitors. The monotherapy dose-escalation portion (N ≈ 56 patients) of the phase I ivuxolimab trial is reported in the paper.

Patients with autoimmune disease history or receiving systemic immunosuppression were excluded from the trial. In every dose cohort, peripheral blood was drawn for TCR sequencing at baseline, cycle 4 day 1, and cycle 7 day 1. Samples were obtained from an open-label, multicenter, first-in-human phase I dose-escalation trial of ivuxolimab. Adults with locally advanced or metastatic head and neck squamous cell, hepatocellular, melanoma or renal cell carcinoma were enrolled in the trial. Before TCR sequencing, CD4+ T cells and CD8+ T cells from peripheral blood were sorted into separate populations. For sequencing of the TCRbeta CDR3 region, genomic DNA was extracted from the sorted cells. TCRbeta CDR3 regions were sequenced using the immunoSEQ Assay. Not all clones reach the TCRdb copy of this immuneACCESS table, which keeps in-frame sequences only. Checked studies attribute under half of the gap to unresolved V genes and leave the rest unexplained. The sample profile shows over 60,000 clones; roughly 94% of them were found once. The ten largest make up 15% to 19% of the sample.

The study at large found these results: The antigen specificity of the peripheral T cells that underwent clonal expansion was not determined. At doses of 0.1 to 3.0 mg/kg, clonal expansion of both CD4+ and CD8+ blood T cells was observed from baseline to week 6. In the 0.1-3.0 mg/kg groups, partial responders were among the patients with the lowest normalized peripheral clonal expansion, particularly in CD8+ T cells. After ivuxolimab, CD8+ T cells had more expanded clones than CD4+ T cells on average. Low levels of normalized T-cell clonal expansion were also seen in some patients who did not respond.

This clone was observed once. It lacks a known antigen. Base-call qualities are not available, and no considerably larger clone is one nucleotide away. Sequenced material: CD4+ or CD8+ T cells sorted from blood, taken in a trial of the OX40 agonist ivuxolimab. This TCR was recovered from an adult with an advanced solid tumor such as melanoma, head and neck, liver or kidney cancer.

The DNA reads TGTGCCAGCAGCAAACCCGCAGCGGGGCCCGAGGGGGAAAAACTGTTTTTT. Translation gives CASSKPAAGPEGEKLFF. The chain couples TRBV28 to TRBJ1-4; a tentative D call is TRBD1 (5 bases match). A distance of 25 bases separates the germline ends of V and J, which lose 6 bases and 8 bases respectively. CDR1 MDHEN and CDR2 SYDVKM were looked up in the germline V gene. Its CDR3 holds 17 amino acids, cysteine through phenylalanine. The sequence is cut down to CDR3 DNA, 51 bases in frame from base 1.